The sequence of this TCR beta chain was determined in a study of blood T cell repertoires in COVID-19. About the study: From T cells, B-cell-depleted T cells, or PBMCs came the material, which was cDNA or gDNA.

Sequencing was performed with immunoSEQ multiplex PCR; in TCRdb, only in-frame clones are kept and a portion is missing. The sample includes approximately 300,000 clones, more than 85% of them seen just once. The TCR originated in a man in his forties with acute or convalescent COVID-19. What was sequenced was peripheral blood.

The CDR3 nucleotides are TGTGCCAGCAGCCAAGCCCCGGGACAGATGATTATATACGAGCAGTACTTC. Translation gives CASSQAPGQMIIYEQYF. The chain joins TRBV14 to TRBJ2-7; 7 bases are a match to TRBD1. CDR3 size: 17 residues. J lost 4 bases, V lost 1 base, and 13 bases had no gene match. Germline-derived CDR1 and CDR2 are SGHDN and FVKESK. The full variable domain, in which reference TRBV14 and TRBJ2-7 provide the parts outside the CDR3, is EAGVTQFPSHSVIEKGQTVTLRCDPISGHDNLYWYRRVMGKEIKFLLHFVKESKQDESGMPNNRFLAERTGGTYSTLKVQPAELEDSGVYFCASSQAPGQMIIYEQYFGPGTRLTVT.